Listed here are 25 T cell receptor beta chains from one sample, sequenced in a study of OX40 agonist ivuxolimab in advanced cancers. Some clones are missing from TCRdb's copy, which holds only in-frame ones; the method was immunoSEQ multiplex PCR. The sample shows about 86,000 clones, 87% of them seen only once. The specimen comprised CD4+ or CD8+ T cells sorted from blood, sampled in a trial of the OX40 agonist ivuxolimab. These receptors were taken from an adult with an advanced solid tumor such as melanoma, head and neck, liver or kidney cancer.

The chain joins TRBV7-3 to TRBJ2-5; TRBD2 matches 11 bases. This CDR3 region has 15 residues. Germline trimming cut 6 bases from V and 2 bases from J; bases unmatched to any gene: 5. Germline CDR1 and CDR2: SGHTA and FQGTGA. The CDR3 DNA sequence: TGTGCCAGCAGTCCGCTAGCGGGGGGTCAAGAGACCCAGTACTTC. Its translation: CASSPLAGGQETQYF.

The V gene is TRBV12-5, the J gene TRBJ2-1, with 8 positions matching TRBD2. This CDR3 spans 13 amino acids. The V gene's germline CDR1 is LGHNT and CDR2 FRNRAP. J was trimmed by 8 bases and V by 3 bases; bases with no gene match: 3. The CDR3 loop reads CASGLSGGDEQFF. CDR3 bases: TGTGCTAGTGGTTTATCGGGGGGGGATGAGCAGTTCTTC.

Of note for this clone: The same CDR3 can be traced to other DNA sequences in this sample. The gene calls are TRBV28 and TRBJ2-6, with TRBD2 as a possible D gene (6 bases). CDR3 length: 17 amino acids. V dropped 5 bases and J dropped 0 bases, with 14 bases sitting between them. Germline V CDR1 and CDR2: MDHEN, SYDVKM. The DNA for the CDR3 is TGTGCCAGCAGTAGGGCCGGGACTGTCTCTGGGGCCAACGTCCTGACTTTC. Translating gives CASSRAGTVSGANVLTF.

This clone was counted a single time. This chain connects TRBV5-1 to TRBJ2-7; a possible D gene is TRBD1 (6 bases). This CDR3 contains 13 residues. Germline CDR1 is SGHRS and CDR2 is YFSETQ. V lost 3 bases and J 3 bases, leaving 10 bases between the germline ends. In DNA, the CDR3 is TGCGCCAGCAGCTCCTCGACAGGCTACGAGCAGTACTTC. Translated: CASSSSTGYEQYF.

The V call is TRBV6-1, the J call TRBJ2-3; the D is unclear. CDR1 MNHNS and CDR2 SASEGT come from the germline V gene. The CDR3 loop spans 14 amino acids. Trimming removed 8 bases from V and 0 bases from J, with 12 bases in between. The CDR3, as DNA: TGTGCCAGCCAACGGCAAATCAGCACAGATACGCAGTATTTT. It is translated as CASQRQISTDTQYF.

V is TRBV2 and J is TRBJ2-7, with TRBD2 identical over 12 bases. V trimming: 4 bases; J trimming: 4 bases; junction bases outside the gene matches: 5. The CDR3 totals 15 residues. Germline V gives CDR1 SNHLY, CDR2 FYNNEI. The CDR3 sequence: CASSASGGAAYEQYF. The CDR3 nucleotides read TGTGCCAGCAGTGCTAGCGGGGGGGCCGCATACGAGCAGTACTTC. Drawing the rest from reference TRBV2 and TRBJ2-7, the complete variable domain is EPEVTQTPSHQVTQMGQEVILRCVPISNHLYFYWYRQILGQKVEFLVSFYNNEISEKSEIFDDQFSVERPDGSNFTLKIRSTKLEDSAMYFCASSASGGAAYEQYFGPGTRLTVT.

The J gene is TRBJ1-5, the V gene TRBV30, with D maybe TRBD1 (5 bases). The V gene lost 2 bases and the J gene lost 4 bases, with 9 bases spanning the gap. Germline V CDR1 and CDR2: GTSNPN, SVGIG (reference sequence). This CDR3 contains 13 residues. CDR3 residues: CAWSRQKNQPQHF. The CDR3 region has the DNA TGTGCCTGGAGTCGACAGAAAAATCAGCCCCAGCATTTT.

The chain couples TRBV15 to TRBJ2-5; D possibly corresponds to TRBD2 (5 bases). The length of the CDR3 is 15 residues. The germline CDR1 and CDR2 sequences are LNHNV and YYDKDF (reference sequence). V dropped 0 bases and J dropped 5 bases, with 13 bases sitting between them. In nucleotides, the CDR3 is TGTGCCACCAGCAGAGATAATAGCGAGGTCGAGACCCAGTACTTC. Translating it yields CATSRDNSEVETQYF.

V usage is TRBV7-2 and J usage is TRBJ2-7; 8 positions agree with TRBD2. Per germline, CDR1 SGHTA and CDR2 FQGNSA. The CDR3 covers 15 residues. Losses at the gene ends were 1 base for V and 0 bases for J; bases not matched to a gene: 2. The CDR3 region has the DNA TGTGCCAGCAGCTTAGGACTAGCGAGCTCCTACGAGCAGTACTTC. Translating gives CASSLGLASSYEQYF.

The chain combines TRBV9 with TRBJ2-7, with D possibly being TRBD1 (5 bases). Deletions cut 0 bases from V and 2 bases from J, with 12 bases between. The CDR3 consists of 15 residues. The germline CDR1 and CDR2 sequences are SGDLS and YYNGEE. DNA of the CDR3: TGTGCCAGCAGCGTAGCTTATGGGGCAACCTACGAGCAGTACTTC. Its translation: CASSVAYGATYEQYF.

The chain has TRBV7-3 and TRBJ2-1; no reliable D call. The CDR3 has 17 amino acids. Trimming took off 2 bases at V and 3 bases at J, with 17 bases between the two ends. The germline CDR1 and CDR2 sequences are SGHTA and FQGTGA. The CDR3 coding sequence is TGTGCCAGCAGCTTATTAAGGACCCCCACTCGCTACAATGAGCAGTTCTTC. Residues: CASSLLRTPTRYNEQFF.

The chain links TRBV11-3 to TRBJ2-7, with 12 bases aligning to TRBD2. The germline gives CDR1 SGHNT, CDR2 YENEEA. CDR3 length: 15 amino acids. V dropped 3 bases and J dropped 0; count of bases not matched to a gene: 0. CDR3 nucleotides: TGTGCCAGCAGCTTGACTAGCGGGAGCTCCTACGAGCAGTACTTC. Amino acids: CASSLTSGSSYEQYF. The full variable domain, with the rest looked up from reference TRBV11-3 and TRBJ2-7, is EAGVVQSPRYKIIEKKQPVAFWCNPISGHNTLYWYLQNLGQGPELLIRYENEEAVDDSQLPKDRFSAERLKGVDSTLKIQPAELGDSAVYLCASSLTSGSSYEQYFGPGTRLTVT.

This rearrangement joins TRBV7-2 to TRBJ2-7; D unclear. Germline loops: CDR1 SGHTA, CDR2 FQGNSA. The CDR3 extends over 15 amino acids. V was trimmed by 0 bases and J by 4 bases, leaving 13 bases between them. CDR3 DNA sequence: TGTGCCAGCAGCTTAGCACCCTCAATGGGATACGAGCAGTACTTC. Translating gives CASSLAPSMGYEQYF.

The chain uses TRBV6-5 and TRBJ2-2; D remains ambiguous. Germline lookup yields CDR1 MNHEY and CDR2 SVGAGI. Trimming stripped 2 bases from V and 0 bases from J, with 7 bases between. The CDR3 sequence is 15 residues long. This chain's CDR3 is CASSYAGSNTGELFF. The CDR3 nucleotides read TGTGCCAGCAGTTACGCAGGCTCGAACACCGGGGAGCTGTTTTTT.

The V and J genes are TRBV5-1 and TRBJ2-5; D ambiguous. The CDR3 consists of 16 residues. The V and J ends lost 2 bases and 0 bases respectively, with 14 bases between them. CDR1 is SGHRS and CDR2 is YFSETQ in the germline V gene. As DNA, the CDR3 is TGCGCCAGCAGCTTTGGGCGACCGAGGTACCAAGAGACCCAGTACTTC. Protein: CASSFGRPRYQETQYF. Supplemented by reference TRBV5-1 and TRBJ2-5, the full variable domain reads KAGVTQTPRYLIKTRGQQVTLSCSPISGHRSVSWYQQTPGQGLQFLFEYFSETQRNKGNFPGRFSGRQFSNSRSEMNVSTLELGDSALYLCASSFGRPRYQETQYFGPGTRLLVL.

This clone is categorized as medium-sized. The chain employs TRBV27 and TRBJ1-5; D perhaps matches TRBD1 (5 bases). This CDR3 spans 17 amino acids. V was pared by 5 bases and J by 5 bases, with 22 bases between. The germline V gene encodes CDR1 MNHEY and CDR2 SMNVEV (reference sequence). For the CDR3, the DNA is TGTGCCAGCAGTCCACCCCCCCCCAGGGTTCTCGATCAGCCCCAGCATTTT. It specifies CASSPPPPRVLDQPQHF.

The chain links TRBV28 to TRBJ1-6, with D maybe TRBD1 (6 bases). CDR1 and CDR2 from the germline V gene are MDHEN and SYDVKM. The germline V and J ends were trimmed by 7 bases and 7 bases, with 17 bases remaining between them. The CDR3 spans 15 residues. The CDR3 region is CASTPGAFENSPLHF. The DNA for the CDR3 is TGTGCCAGCACCCCGGGGGCTTTCGAGAATTCACCCCTCCACTTT.

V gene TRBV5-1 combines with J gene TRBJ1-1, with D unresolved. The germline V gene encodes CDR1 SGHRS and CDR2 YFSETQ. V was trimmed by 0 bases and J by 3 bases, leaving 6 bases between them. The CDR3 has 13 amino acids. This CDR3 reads CASSLAADTEAFF. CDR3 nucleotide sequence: TGCGCCAGCAGCTTGGCCGCCGACACTGAAGCTTTCTTT. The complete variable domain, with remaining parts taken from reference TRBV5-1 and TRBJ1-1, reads KAGVTQTPRYLIKTRGQQVTLSCSPISGHRSVSWYQQTPGQGLQFLFEYFSETQRNKGNFPGRFSGRQFSNSRSEMNVSTLELGDSALYLCASSLAADTEAFFGQGTRLTVV.

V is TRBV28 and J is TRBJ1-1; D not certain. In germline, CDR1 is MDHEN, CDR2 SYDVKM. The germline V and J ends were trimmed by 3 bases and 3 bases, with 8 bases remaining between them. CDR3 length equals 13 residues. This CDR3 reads CASSFSEYTEAFF. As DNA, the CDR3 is TGTGCCAGCAGTTTTAGTGAATACACTGAAGCTTTCTTT.

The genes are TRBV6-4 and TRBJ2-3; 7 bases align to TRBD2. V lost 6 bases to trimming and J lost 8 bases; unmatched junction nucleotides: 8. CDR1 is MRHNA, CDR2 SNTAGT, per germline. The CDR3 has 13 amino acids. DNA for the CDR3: TGTGCCAGCAGCATACAGCGGGGAGGTACGCAGTATTTT. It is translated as CASSIQRGGTQYF.

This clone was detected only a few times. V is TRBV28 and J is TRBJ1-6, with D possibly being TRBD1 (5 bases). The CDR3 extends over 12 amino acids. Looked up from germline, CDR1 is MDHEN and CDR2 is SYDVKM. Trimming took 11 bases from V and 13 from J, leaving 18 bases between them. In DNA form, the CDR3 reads TGTGCCGCAACAGGAGTTTTGTATCCCCTCCACTTT. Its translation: CAATGVLYPLHF.

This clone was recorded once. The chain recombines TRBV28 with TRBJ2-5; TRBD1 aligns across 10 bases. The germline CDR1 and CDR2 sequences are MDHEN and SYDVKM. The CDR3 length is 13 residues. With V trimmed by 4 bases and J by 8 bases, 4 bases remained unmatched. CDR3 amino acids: CASSSGTGDTQYF. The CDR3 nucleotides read TGTGCCAGCAGTTCCGGGACAGGGGACACCCAGTACTTC. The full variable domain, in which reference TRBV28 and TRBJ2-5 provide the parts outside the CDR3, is DVKVTQSSRYLVKRTGEKVFLECVQDMDHENMFWYRQDPGLGLRLIYFSYDVKMKEKGDIPEGYSVSREKKERFSLILESASTNQTSMYLCASSSGTGDTQYFGPGTRLLVL.

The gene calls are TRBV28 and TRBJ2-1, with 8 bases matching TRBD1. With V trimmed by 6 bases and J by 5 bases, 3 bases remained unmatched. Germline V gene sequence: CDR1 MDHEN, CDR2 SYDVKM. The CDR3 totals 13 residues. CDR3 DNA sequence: TGTGCCAGCAGGGAGACAGGGGACAATGAGCAGTTCTTC. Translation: CASRETGDNEQFF.

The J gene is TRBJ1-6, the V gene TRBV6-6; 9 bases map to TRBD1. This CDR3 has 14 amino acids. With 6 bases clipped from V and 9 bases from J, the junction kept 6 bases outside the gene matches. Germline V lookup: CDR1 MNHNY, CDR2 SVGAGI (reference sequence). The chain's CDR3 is CASRTPGQGSPLHF. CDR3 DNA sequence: TGTGCCAGCAGAACTCCGGGACAGGGTTCACCCCTCCACTTT.

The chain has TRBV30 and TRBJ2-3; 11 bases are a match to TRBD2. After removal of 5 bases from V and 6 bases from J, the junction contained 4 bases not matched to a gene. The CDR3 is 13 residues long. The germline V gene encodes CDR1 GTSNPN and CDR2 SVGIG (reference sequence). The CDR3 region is CAWGSGRADTQYF. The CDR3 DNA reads TGTGCCTGGGGTAGCGGGAGGGCTGATACGCAGTATTTT.